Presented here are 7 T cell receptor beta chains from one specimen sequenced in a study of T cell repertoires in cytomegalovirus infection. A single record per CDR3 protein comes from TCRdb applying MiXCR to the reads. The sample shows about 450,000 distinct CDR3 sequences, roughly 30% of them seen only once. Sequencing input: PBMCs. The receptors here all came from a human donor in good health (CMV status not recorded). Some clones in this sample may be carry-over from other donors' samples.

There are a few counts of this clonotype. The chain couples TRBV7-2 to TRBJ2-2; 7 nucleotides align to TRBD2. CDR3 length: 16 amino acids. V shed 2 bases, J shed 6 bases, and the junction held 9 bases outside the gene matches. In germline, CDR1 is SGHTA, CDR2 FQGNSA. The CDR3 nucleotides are TGTGCCAGCAGCTTAAGGGGCAGGGAGGGCGCCGGGGAGCTGTTTTTT. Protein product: CASSLRGREGAGELFF.

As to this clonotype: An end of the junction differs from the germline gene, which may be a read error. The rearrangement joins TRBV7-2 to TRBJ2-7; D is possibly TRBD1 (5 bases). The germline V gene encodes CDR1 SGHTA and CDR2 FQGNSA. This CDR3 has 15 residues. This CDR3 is CASNSRGGRVLEHYF. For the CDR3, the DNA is TGTGCCAGCAATTCCAGAGGCGGCAGGGTATTGGAGCATTACTTC.

CDR3 residues: CASSFGTDVSYEQYF. The CDR3 bases are TGTGCCAGCAGCTTCGGAACAGACGTCTCCTACGAGCAGTACTTC. The gene calls are TRBV5-4 and TRBJ2-7; unclear D gene. The CDR3 has 15 residues. CDR1 and CDR2 (germline): SGHNT, YYREEE (reference sequence). V dropped 2 bases and J dropped 0 bases, with 12 bases sitting between them.

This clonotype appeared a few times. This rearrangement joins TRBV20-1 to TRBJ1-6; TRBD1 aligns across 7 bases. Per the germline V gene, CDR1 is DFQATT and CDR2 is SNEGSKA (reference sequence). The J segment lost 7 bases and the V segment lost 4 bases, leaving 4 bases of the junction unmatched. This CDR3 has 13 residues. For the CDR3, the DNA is TGCAGTGCTATAGGACAGGAAAATTCACCCCTCCACTTT. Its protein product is CSAIGQENSPLHF.

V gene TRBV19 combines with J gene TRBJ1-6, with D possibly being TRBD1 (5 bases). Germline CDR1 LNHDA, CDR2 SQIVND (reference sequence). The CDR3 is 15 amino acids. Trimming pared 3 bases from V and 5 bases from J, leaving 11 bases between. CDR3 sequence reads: CASSILDRDNSPLHF. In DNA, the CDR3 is TGTGCCAGTAGTATCCTCGACAGAGATAATTCACCCCTCCACTTT. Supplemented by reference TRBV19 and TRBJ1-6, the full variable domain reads DGGITQSPKYLFRKEGQNVTLSCEQNLNHDAMYWYRQDPGQGLRLIYYSQIVNDFQKGDIAEGYSVSREKKESFPLTVTSAQKNPTAFYLCASSILDRDNSPLHFGNGTRLTVT.

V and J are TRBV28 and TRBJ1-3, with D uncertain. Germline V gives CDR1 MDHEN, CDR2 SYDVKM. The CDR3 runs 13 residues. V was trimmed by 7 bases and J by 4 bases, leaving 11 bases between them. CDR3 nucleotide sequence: TGTGCCAGCACTGAACTGGGGGGAAACACCATATATTTT. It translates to CASTELGGNTIYF. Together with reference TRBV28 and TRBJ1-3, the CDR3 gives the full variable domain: DVKVTQSSRYLVKRTGEKVFLECVQDMDHENMFWYRQDPGLGLRLIYFSYDVKMKEKGDIPEGYSVSREKKERFSLILESASTNQTSMYLCASTELGGNTIYFGEGSWLTVV.

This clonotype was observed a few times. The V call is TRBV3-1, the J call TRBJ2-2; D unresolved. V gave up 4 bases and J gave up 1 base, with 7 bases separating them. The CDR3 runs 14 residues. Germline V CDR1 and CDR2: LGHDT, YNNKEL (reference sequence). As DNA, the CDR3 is TGTGCCAGCAGCCGAGAGTGGAACACCGGGGAGCTGTTTTTT. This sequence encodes CASSREWNTGELFF.